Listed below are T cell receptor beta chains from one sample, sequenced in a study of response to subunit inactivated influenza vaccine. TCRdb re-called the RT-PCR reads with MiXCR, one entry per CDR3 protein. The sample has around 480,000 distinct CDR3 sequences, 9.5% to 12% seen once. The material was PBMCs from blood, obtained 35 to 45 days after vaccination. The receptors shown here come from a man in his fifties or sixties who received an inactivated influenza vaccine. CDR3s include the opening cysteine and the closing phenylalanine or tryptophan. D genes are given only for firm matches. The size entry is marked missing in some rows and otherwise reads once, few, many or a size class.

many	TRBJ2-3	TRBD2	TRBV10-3	TGTGCCATCAGTCCTACTAGCGGGGTCACAGATACGCAGTATTTT	CAISPTSGVTDTQYF
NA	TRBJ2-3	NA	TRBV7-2	TGTGCCTCCCGGGCAGGGGTTAGCACAGATACGCAGTATTTT	CASRAGVSTDTQYF
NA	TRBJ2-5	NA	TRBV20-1	TGCAGTGCTGGGGGGGGGACAAGTCTTCAAGAGACCCAGTACTTC	CSAGGGTSLQETQYF
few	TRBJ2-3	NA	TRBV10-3	TGTGCCATCAGTGAGTCGAATACACGGGCACGCACAGATACGCAGTATTTT	CAISESNTRARTDTQYF
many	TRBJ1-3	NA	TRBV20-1	TGCAGTGCTAGAGTAACAGGGATGAACTCTGGAAACACCATATATTTT	CSARVTGMNSGNTIYF
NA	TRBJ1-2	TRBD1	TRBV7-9	TGTGCCAGCAGCTCAGAGGGACAGTCTAACTATGGCTACACCTTC	CASSSEGQSNYGYTF
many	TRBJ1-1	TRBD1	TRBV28	TGTGCCAGCAGTTTCCGGGGGACAGGGGTACGGCGCACTGAAGCTTTCTTT	CASSFRGTGVRRTEAFF
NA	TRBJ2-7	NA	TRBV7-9	TGTGCCAGCAGCTTAGGTGGGACTGAGTCCTACGAGCAGTACTTC	CASSLGGTESYEQYF
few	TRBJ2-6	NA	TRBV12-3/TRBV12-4	TGTGCCAGCAGTACAGGACGGAGCTCTGGGGCCAACGTCCTGACTTTC	CASSTGRSSGANVLTF
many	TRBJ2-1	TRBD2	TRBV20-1	TGCAGTGCTAGAGGATTTCTGAGCGGGGGGAATGAGCAGTTCTTC	CSARGFLSGGNEQFF
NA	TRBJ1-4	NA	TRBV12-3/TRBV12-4	TGTGCCAGCAGTTTAACAGGGCCGTCGAATGAAAAACTGTTTTTT	CASSLTGPSNEKLFF
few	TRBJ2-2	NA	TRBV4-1	TGCGCCAGCAGCCATACCAAAACGAACACCGGGGAGCTGTTTTTT	CASSHTKTNTGELFF
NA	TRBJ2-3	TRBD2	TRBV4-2	TGTGCCAGGGGCCCCGGGACTAGCGAAGATACGCAGTATTTT	CARGPGTSEDTQYF
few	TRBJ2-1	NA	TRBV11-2	TGTGCCAGCAGCTTAGGTGACGGGGCTTTCTACAATGAGCAGTTCTTC	CASSLGDGAFYNEQFF
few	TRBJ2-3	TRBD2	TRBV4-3	TGCGCCAGTTCACGGGGGGGGTTTAGCACAGATACGCAGTATTTT	CASSRGGFSTDTQYF
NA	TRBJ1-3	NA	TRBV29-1	TGCAGCGTCGGAGACAGGATGTGGGGAAACACCATATATTTT	CSVGDRMWGNTIYF
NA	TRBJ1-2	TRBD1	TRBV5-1	TGCGCCAGCAGCACGACAGGGGATGGCTACACCTTC	CASSTTGDGYTF
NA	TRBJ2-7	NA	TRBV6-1	TGTGCCAGCAGAAACAGGAATACCTACGAGCAGTACTTC	CASRNRNTYEQYF
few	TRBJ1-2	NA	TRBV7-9	TGTGCCAGCAGCTTAGCAGGAGGGGGAGAAGGCTACACCTTC	CASSLAGGGEGYTF
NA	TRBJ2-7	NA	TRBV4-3	TGCGCCAGCAGCGCGGGACTCCAGAGCTACGAGCAGTACTTC	CASSAGLQSYEQYF